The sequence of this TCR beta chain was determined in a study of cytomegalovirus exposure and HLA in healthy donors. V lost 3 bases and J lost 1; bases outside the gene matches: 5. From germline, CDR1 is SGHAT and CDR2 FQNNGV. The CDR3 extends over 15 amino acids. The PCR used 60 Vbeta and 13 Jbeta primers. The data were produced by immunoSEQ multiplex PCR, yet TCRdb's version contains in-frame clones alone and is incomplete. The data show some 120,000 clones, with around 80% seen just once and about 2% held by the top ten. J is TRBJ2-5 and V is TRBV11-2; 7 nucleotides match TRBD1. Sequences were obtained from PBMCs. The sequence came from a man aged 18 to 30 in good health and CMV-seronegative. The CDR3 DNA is TGTGCCAGCAGCTTGAACAGGGGTACCCAAGAGACCCAGTACTTC. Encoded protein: CASSLNRGTQETQYF.